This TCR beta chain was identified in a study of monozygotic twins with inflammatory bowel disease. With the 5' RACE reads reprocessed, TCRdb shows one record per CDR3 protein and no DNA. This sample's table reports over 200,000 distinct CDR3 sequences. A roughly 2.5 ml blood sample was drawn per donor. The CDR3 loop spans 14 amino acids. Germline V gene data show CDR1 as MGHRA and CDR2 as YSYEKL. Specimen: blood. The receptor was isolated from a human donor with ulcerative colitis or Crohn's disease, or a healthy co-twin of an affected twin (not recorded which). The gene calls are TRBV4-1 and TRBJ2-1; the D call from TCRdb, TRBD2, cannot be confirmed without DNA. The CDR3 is CASRSLGLANEQFF.